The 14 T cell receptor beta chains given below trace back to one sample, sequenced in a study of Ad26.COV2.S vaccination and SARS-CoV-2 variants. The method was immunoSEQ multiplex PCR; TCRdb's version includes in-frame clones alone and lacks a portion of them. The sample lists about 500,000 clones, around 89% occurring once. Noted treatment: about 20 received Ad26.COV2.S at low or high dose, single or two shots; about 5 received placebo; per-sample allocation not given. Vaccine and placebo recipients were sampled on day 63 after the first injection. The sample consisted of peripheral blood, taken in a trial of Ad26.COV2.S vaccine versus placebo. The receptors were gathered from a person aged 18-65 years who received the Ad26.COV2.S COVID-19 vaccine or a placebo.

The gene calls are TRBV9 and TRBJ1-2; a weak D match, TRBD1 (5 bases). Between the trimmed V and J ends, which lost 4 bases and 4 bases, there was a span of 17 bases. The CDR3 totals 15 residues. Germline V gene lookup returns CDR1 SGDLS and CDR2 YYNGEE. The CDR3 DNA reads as TGTGCCAGCAGCCCAATGGGGACTGCACCCTATGGCTACACCTTC. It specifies CASSPMGTAPYGYTF.

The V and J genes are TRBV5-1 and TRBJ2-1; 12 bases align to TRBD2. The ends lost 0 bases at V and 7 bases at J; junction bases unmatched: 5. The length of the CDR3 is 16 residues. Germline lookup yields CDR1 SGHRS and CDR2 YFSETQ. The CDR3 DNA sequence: TGCGCCAGCAGCTTGGTTCTAGCGGGAGGGCCTAATGAGCAGTTCTTC. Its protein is CASSLVLAGGPNEQFF. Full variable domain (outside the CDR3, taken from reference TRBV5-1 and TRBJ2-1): KAGVTQTPRYLIKTRGQQVTLSCSPISGHRSVSWYQQTPGQGLQFLFEYFSETQRNKGNFPGRFSGRQFSNSRSEMNVSTLELGDSALYLCASSLVLAGGPNEQFFGPGTRLTVL.

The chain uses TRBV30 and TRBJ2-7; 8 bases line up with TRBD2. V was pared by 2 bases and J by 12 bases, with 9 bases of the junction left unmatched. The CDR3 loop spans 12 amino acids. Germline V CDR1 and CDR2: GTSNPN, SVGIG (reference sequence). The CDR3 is CAWSSHPAGAYF. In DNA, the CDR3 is TGTGCCTGGAGTTCCCATCCAGCGGGAGCGTACTTC. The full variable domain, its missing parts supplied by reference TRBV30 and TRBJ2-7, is SQTIHQWPATLVQPVGSPLSLECTVEGTSNPNLYWYRQAAGRGLQLLFYSVGIGQISSEVPQNLSASRPQDRQFILSSKKLLLSDSGFYLCAWSSHPAGAYFGPGTRLTVT.

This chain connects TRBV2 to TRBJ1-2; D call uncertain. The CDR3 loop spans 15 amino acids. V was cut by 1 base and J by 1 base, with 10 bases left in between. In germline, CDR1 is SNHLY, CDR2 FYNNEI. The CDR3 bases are TGTGCCAGCAGTGAAGGGGGTGGAGTTAACTATGGCTACACCTTC. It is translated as CASSEGGGVNYGYTF.

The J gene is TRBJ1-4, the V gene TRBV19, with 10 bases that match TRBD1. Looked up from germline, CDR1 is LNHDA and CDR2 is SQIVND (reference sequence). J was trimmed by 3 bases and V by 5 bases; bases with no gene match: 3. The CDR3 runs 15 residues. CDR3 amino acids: CASSDGQGANEKLFF. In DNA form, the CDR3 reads TGTGCCAGTAGTGACGGACAGGGGGCTAATGAAAAACTGTTTTTT.

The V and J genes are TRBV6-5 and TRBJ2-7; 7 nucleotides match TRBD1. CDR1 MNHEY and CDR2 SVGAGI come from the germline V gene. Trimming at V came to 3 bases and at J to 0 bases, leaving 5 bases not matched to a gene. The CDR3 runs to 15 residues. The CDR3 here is CASSYLTGSSYEQYF. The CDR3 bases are TGTGCCAGCAGTTATTTGACAGGGAGCTCCTACGAGCAGTACTTC.

CDR3 in DNA: TGTGCCAGCAGTTACCACAGGGGGTGGCGGAATTCACCCCTCCACTTT. This encodes CASSYHRGWRNSPLHF. This sequence joins TRBV6-5 and TRBJ1-6; 8 bases map to TRBD1. The germline V gene has CDR1 MNHEY and CDR2 SVGAGI. With V trimmed by 2 bases and J by 7 bases, 7 bases remained unmatched. The CDR3 contains 16 residues.

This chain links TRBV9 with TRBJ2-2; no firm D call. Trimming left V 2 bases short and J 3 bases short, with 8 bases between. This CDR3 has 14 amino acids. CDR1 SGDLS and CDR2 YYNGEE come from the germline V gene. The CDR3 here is CASSVDTDTGELFF. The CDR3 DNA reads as TGTGCCAGCAGCGTTGACACAGACACCGGGGAGCTGTTTTTT.

CDR3 bases: TGTGCCAGCACCTCTGGCAGGGTGGAAAGCAATCAGCCCCAGCATTTT. Translating gives CASTSGRVESNQPQHF. The V call is TRBV2, the J call TRBJ1-5; tentative D call: TRBD1 (5 bases). V lost 7 bases, J lost 1 base, and 17 bases lay in between. This CDR3 has 16 residues. Germline lookup yields CDR1 SNHLY and CDR2 FYNNEI.

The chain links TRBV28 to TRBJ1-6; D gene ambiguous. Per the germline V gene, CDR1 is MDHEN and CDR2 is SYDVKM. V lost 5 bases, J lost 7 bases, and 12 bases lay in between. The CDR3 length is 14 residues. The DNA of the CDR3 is TGTGCCAGCAGTCCTTACACGGGGAATTCACCCCTCCACTTT. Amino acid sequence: CASSPYTGNSPLHF.

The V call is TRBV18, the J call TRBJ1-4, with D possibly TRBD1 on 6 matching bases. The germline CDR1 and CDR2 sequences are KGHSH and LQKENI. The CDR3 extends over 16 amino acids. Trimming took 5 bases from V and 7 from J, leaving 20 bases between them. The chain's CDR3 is CASSTGQGRNGEKLFF. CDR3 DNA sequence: TGTGCCAGCTCAACGGGGCAGGGGAGAAACGGTGAAAAACTGTTTTTT.

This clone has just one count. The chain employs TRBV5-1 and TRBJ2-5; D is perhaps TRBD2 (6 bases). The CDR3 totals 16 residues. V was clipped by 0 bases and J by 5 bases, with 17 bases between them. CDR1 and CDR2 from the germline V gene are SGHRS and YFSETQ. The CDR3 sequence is CASSLEYGGRGETQYF. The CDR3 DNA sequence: TGCGCCAGCAGCTTGGAGTATGGGGGGAGAGGGGAGACCCAGTACTTC.

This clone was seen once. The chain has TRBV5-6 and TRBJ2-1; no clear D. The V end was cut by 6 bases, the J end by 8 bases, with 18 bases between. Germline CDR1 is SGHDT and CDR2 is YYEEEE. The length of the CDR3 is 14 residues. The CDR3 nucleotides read TGTGCCAGCATGAGAGGTTTTGTGGTAGATGAGCAGTTCTTC. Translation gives CASMRGFVVDEQFF.

The CDR3 nucleotides read TGTGCCAGCAGCCTCCGGACAGGGAGCACAGATACGCAGTATTTT. Its translation is CASSLRTGSTDTQYF. This chain joins TRBV11-3 and TRBJ2-3; 8 bases are shared with TRBD1. CDR3 size: 15 residues. The J segment lost 0 bases and the V segment lost 5 bases, leaving 4 bases of the junction unmatched. Germline CDR1 is SGHNT and CDR2 is YENEEA.